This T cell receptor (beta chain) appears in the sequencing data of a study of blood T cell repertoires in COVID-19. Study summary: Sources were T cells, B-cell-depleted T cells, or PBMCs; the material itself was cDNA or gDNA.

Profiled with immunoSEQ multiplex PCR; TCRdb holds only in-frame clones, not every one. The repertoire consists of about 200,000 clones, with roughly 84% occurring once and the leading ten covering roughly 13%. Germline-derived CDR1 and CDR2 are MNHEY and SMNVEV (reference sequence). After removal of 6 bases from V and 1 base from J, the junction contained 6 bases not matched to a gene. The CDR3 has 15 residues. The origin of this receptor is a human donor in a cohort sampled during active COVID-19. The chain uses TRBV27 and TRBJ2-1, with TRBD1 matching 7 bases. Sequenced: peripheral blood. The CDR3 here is CASRSGGSSYNEQFF. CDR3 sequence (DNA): TGTGCCAGCAGATCAGGGGGTAGTTCCTACAATGAGCAGTTCTTC.